The clone carrying this T cell receptor beta chain has more than one count but fewer than ten. The entry originates in a study of cytomegalovirus exposure and HLA in healthy donors. V was clipped by 5 bases and J by 6 bases; unmatched bases: 3. Germline lookup yields CDR1 WNHNN and CDR2 SYGVQD (reference sequence). CDR3 length equals 14 residues. Both 60 Vbeta primers and 13 Jbeta primers went into the PCR. Measured with immunoSEQ multiplex PCR; TCRdb has only the in-frame clones, and not every one. Of about 200,000 clones listed, roughly 79% are singletons. The receptor comes from a man aged 30-40 years in good health and CMV-seronegative. The sequencing input was PBMCs. V is TRBV10-1 and J is TRBJ2-7; 14 bases agree with TRBD2. The chain's CDR3 is CASSRLAGGSEQYF. The CDR3 DNA sequence: TGCGCCAGCAGTAGACTAGCGGGAGGGAGCGAGCAGTACTTC.